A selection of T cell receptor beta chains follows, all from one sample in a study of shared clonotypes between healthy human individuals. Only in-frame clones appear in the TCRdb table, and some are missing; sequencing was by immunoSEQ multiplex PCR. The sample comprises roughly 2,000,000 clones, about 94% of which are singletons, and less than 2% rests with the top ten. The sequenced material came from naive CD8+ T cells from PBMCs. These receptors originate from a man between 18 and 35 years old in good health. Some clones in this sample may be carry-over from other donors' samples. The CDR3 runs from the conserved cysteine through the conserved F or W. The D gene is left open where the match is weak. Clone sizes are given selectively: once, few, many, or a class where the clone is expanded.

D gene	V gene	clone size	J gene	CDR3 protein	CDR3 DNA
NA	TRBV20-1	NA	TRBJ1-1	CSARGGTEAFF	TGCAGTGCTAGGGGGGGGACTGAAGCTTTCTTT
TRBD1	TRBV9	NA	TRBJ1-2	CASSVWTGEGYTF	TGTGCCAGCAGCGTATGGACAGGGGAAGGCTACACCTTC
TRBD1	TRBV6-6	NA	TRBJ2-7	CASSSRTGYNEQYF	TGTGCCAGCAGTTCCCGGACAGGGTACAACGAGCAGTACTTC
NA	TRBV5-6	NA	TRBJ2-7	CASGRYEQYF	TGTGCCAGCGGCAGATACGAGCAGTACTTC
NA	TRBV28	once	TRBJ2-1	CASSSMGVGLTFYNEQFF	TGTGCCAGCAGTTCGATGGGAGTTGGTCTAACGTTTTACAATGAGCAGTTCTTC
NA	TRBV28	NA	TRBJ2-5	CASSFPAGGGAETQYF	TGTGCCAGCAGTTTCCCTGCAGGAGGGGGCGCGGAGACCCAGTACTTC
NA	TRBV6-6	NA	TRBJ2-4	CASTPGRAKNIQYF	TGTGCCAGCACCCCCGGGCGGGCCAAAAACATTCAGTACTTC
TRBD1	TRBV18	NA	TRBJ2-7	CASSPGTGTSYEQYF	TGTGCCAGCTCACCTGGGACAGGGACTTCCTACGAGCAGTACTTC
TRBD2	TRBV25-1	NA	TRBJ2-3	CASSEWGTSGSRADTQYF	TGTGCCAGCAGTGAATGGGGGACTAGCGGGAGTCGGGCAGATACGCAGTATTTT
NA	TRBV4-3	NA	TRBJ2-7	CASSQVSSLGYEQYF	TGCGCCAGCAGCCAAGTCTCCTCGCTCGGTTACGAGCAGTACTTC
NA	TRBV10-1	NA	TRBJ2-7	CASSPGPPSYEQYF	TGCGCCAGCAGTCCGGGACCGCCATCCTACGAGCAGTACTTC
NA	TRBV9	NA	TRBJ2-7	CASSGGPGGYYEQYF	TGTGCCAGCAGCGGAGGGCCCGGAGGGTACTACGAGCAGTACTTC
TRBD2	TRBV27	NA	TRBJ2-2	CASSLLSTSGTTELFF	TGTGCCAGCAGCCTACTCTCGACTAGCGGAACGACGGAGCTGTTTTTT
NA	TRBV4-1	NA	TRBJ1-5	CASSPRARGNQPQHF	TGCGCCAGCAGCCCGCGGGCCAGGGGCAATCAGCCCCAGCATTTT
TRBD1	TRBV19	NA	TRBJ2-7	CASSGWTGELLLYEQYF	TGTGCCAGTAGTGGGTGGACAGGAGAACTTCTCCTTTACGAGCAGTACTTC
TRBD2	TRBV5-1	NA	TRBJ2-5	CASSLEDAGVKTQYF	TGCGCCAGCAGCTTGGAGGATGCGGGAGTGAAGACCCAGTACTTC
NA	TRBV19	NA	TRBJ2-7	CATRGETYEQYF	TGTGCCACCCGAGGAGAAACCTACGAGCAGTACTTC
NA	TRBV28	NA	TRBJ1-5	CASSHRNSNQPQHF	TGTGCCAGCAGTCACAGAAATAGCAATCAGCCCCAGCATTTT
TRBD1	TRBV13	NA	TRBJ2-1	CASSSDRASSIEQFF	TGTGCCAGCAGCTCGGACAGGGCTTCTTCTATTGAGCAGTTCTTC
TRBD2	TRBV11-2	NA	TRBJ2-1	CASSLLAGTGNEQFF	TGTGCCAGCAGCTTACTAGCGGGGACTGGCAATGAGCAGTTCTTC
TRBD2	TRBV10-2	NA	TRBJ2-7	CASSESYLREIPYEQYF	TGCGCCAGCAGTGAGTCGTATCTGCGGGAGATCCCCTACGAGCAGTACTTC
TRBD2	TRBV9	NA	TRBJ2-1	CASSVGTSGRYSYNEQFF	TGTGCCAGCAGCGTCGGGACTAGCGGACGTTACTCCTACAATGAGCAGTTCTTC
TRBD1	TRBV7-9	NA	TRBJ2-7	CASRGQMSYEQYF	TGTGCCAGCAGGGGACAGATGTCCTACGAGCAGTACTTC
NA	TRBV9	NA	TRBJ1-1	CASSVGRKNTEAFF	TGTGCCAGCAGCGTAGGCCGAAAGAACACTGAAGCTTTCTTT
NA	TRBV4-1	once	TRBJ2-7	CASRQDPGPYEQYF	TGCGCCAGCAGGCAAGATCCTGGCCCCTACGAGCAGTACTTC
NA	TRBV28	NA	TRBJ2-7	CASSLPLGGSSYEQYF	TGTGCCAGCAGTCTCCCTCTGGGGGGCAGCTCCTACGAGCAGTACTTC
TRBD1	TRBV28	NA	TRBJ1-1	CASSIQGGTTEAFF	TGTGCCAGCAGTATACAGGGGGGGACGACTGAAGCTTTCTTT
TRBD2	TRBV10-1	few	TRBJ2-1	CASSLTSGDNEQFF	TGCGCCAGCAGTTTGACTAGCGGAGACAATGAGCAGTTCTTC
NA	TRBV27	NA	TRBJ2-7	CASSGPSHSGYEQYF	TGTGCCAGCTCGGGACCATCCCATAGCGGCTACGAGCAGTACTTC
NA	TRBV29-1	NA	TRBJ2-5	CSVVELGLKTQYF	TGCAGCGTAGTAGAACTGGGACTGAAGACCCAGTACTTC
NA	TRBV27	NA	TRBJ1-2	CASSFTRSGPPRGYTF	TGTGCCAGCAGTTTTACCCGCTCGGGCCCCCCGAGGGGCTACACCTTC
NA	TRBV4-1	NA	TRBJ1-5	CASSQDPGAMGGAQHF	TGCGCCAGCAGCCAAGACCCAGGTGCGATGGGAGGAGCCCAGCATTTT
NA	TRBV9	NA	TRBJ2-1	CASSYDGGNEQFF	TGTGCCAGCAGCTACGACGGGGGCAATGAGCAGTTCTTC
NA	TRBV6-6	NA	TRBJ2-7	CASSLGAEQYF	TGTGCCAGCAGTTTGGGGGCCGAGCAGTACTTC
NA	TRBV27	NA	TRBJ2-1	CASSRVATRDEQFF	TGTGCCAGCAGCCGGGTGGCCACGCGCGATGAGCAGTTCTTC
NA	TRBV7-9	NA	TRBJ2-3	CASSRRGGTTDTQYF	TGTGCCAGCAGCCGGAGGGGGGGCACCACAGATACGCAGTATTTT
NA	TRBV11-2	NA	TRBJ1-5	CASSIHRNQPQHF	TGTGCCAGCAGCATCCACCGCAATCAGCCCCAGCATTTT
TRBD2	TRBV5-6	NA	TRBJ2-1	CASSEGLAPNEQFF	TGTGCCAGCAGCGAGGGACTAGCGCCCAATGAGCAGTTCTTC
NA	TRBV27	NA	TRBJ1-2	CASSRILEDYGYTF	TGTGCCAGCAGCCGGATCCTAGAGGACTATGGCTACACCTTC
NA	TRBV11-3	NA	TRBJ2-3	CASSLGQVADTQYF	TGTGCCAGCAGCTTAGGGCAGGTCGCAGATACGCAGTATTTT
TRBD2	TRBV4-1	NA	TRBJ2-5	CASSPGPPASGGETQYF	TGCGCCAGCAGCCCAGGTCCCCCAGCTAGCGGAGGGGAGACCCAGTACTTC
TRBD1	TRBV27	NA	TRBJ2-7	CASSPLGTGVFEQYF	TGTGCCAGCAGTCCACTGGGGACAGGGGTTTTCGAGCAGTACTTC
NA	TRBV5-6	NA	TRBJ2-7	CASSFGQGNYEQYF	TGTGCCAGCAGCTTCGGGCAGGGAAACTACGAGCAGTACTTC
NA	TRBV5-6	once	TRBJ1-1	CASSFEVNTEAFF	TGTGCCAGCAGCTTTGAGGTGAACACTGAAGCTTTCTTT
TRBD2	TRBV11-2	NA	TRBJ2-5	CASSPVAGEQETQYF	TGTGCCAGCAGCCCCGTGGCGGGAGAGCAAGAGACCCAGTACTTC
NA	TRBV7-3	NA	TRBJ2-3	CASSLTGGVSDTQYF	TGTGCCAGCAGCTTAACGGGCGGGGTCTCGGATACGCAGTATTTT
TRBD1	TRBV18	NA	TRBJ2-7	CASSPPGTGASYEQYF	TGTGCCAGCTCACCGCCCGGGACAGGGGCCTCCTACGAGCAGTACTTC
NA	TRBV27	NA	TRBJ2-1	CASSLRDNSYNEQFF	TGTGCCAGCAGTTTACGGGACAACTCCTACAATGAGCAGTTCTTC